The TCR beta chain described here comes from a study of early T cells in non-severe SARS-CoV-2 infection. Study-wide results and caveats: The study's VDJdb matching favored anti-spike CD8 responses and missed private and CD4 specificities.

This clonotype was detected many times. Its specificity is unknown. J was trimmed by 5 bases and V by 3 bases; bases with no gene match: 3. The CDR3 spans 14 residues. Looked up from germline, CDR1 is LGHNA and CDR2 is YNFKEQ. Unique molecular identifiers were added to individual cDNA molecules. From the 5' RACE reads, TCRdb called clonotypes with MiXCR, one entry per CDR3 protein. The sample lists roughly 50,000 distinct CDR3 sequences, over 7% occurring once. This chain uses TRBV4-2 with TRBJ2-3; 9 positions match TRBD2. This clonotype was obtained from an adult who was a healthcare worker with PCR-confirmed SARS-CoV-2 infection or an uninfected control (not recorded which). The sequencing sample was made of whole blood. The CDR3 sequence: CASSQGGGEDTQYF. The CDR3 nucleotides read TGTGCCAGCAGCCAGGGCGGGGGGGAAGATACGCAGTATTTT.